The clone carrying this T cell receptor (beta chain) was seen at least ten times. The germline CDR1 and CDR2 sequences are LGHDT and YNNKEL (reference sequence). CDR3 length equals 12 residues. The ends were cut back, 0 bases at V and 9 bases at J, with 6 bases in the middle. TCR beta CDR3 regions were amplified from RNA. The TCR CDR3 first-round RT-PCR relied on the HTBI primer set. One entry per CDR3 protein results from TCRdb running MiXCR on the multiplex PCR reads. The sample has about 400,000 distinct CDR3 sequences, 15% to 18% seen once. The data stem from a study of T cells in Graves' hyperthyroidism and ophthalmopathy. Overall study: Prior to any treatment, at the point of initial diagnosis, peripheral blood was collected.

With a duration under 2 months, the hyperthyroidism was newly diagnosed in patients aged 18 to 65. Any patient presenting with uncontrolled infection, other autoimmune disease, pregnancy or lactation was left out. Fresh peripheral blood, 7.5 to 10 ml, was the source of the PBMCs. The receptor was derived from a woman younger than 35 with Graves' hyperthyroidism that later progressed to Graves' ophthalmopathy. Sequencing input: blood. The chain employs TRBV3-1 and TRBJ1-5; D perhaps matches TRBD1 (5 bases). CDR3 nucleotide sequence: TGTGCCAGCAGCCAAGAGGGGGGGCCCCAGCATTTT. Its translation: CASSQEGGPQHF.